The present T cell receptor beta chain was sequenced within a study of T cell responses to AZD1222 COVID-19 vaccine. The ends lost 4 bases at V and 5 bases at J; junction bases unmatched: 11. CDR1 SGHDN and CDR2 FVKESK come from the germline V gene. The CDR3 is 17 amino acids. Only in-frame clones appear in the TCRdb table, and some are missing; sequencing was by immunoSEQ multiplex PCR. The data show about 69,000 clones, with around four fifths seen just once and approximately 23% held by the top ten. Samples with a second dose at about 4 or about 12 weeks were pooled together. The chain links TRBV14 to TRBJ2-7; 13 bases are a match to TRBD2. The receptor's source is an adult who received the AZD1222 COVID-19 vaccine. The starting material was peripheral blood, obtained 28 days after the second AZD1222 dose. CDR3: CASSPLGRGLAGDEQYF. In DNA form, the CDR3 reads TGTGCCAGCAGCCCCCTAGGACGTGGACTAGCGGGAGACGAGCAGTACTTC.